One T cell receptor beta chain is described in this entry. The antigen is not known. The data were taken from a study of shared clonotypes between healthy human individuals. The overall study: The cohort had a couple of women and a few men, ages 18 to 49. The study used three CD4 naive, three CD4 memory, two CD8 naive and one CD8 memory plate per donor.

Sequencing was performed with immunoSEQ multiplex PCR; in TCRdb, only in-frame clones are kept and a portion is missing. The table includes approximately 1,500,000 clones, 95% to 99% detected once. Study-level results: Among donors, the sharing of clonotypes was expected to be influenced by sequencing depth. Clonotypes shared by all four donors outscored non-shared clonotypes in generation probability.

The TCR originated in a man aged 30-40 years in good health. The specimen was naive CD4+ T cells sorted from blood. Subset given: CD45RA+ positively selected.

The CDR3 reads CASRIRRAQNTGELFF. The CDR3 bases are TGTGCCAGCAGGATAAGGAGGGCCCAGAACACCGGGGAGCTGTTTTTT. The chain joins TRBV6-6 to TRBJ2-2; D is possibly TRBD2 (6 bases). Germline loops: CDR1 MNHNY, CDR2 SVGAGI (reference sequence). This CDR3 comprises 16 residues. V lost 6 bases, J lost 1 base, and 15 bases lay in between.